The clone carrying this TCR beta chain showed up just a few times. Original processing methods: Reference gene primer amplification in the assay estimated nucleated cell counts. Using immunoSEQ multiplex PCR, the repertoire was profiled, and TCRdb retains in-frame clones only, with some absent. V and J calls and clone size are as listed in that table; D and trimming were resolved from the DNA. Seen here are around 230,000 clones, roughly four fifths observed once, and the top ten hold around 9%. The record originates from a study of blood T cell repertoires in COVID-19. At the level of the study: Spain, Italy and the United States supplied samples that represented acute and convalescent COVID-19.

The study counted Cohort 3 donors as recovered given two negative PCRs, clearance, or symptom resolution. Sequenced input: PBMCs or T cells enriched from blood (not recorded which). This sequence was found in a man in his forties who had recovered from COVID-19.

The CDR3 region is CASSDSMDYGYTF. The CDR3 coding sequence is TGCGCCAGCAGTGACAGTATGGACTATGGCTACACCTTC. The chain couples TRBV5-1 to TRBJ1-2; D perhaps matches TRBD1 (5 bases). V gave up 5 bases and J gave up 3 bases, with 11 bases separating them. CDR3 length: 13 residues. Germline loops: CDR1 SGHRS, CDR2 YFSETQ.